What follows are 31 T cell receptor beta chains derived from one specimen sequenced in a study of a mutant IDH1 vaccine in newly diagnosed glioma. Time point meaning: week 23, last vaccination. In the vaccine, a single dose held 300 ug of the mutant IDH1 20-mer peptide, along with topical imiquimod. The antigens these receptors bind are not known. Sequencing was performed with immunoSEQ multiplex PCR; in TCRdb, only in-frame clones are kept and a portion is missing. The sample carries 20,000 to 25,000 clones, approximately 82% recorded once. The material sequenced was PBMCs, taken from a glioma patient whose treatment included an IDH1 peptide vaccine. Receptors were obtained from a young man with glioma.

V usage is TRBV29-1 and J usage is TRBJ2-7; 10 bases are shared with TRBD1. CDR3 length: 14 amino acids. Germline assignment: CDR1 SQVTM and CDR2 ANQGSEA. The ends lost 0 bases at V and 5 bases at J; junction bases unmatched: 4. CDR3: CSVEDWDRGNEQYF. The CDR3 DNA reads as TGCAGCGTTGAAGATTGGGACAGGGGCAACGAGCAGTACTTC.

The gene calls are TRBV6-1 and TRBJ2-2; 7 positions match TRBD2. Looked up from germline, CDR1 is MNHNS and CDR2 is SASEGT. The length of the CDR3 is 12 residues. V lost 8 bases to trimming and J lost 4 bases; unmatched junction nucleotides: 1. DNA for the CDR3: TGTGCCAGCGGGGGGGTCACCGGGGAGCTGTTTTTT. Translating gives CASGGVTGELFF.

J is TRBJ1-2 and V is TRBV9; no firm D call. The CDR3 extends over 14 amino acids. Germline loops: CDR1 SGDLS, CDR2 YYNGEE. Trimming cost V 0 bases and J 8 bases, with 14 bases left between them. DNA of the CDR3: TGTGCCAGCAGCGTAGCTGAGGCCGGGCGCGGCTACACCTTC. It codes for CASSVAEAGRGYTF.

V and J are TRBV7-2 and TRBJ2-1; D is uncertain. Trimming took 5 bases from V and 0 from J, leaving 11 bases between them. This CDR3 is built from 15 residues. Germline CDR1 SGHTA, CDR2 FQGNSA. The DNA for the CDR3 is TGTGCCAGCAGCCCCGCGGTGAGCTCCTACAATGAGCAGTTCTTC. Amino acid sequence: CASSPAVSSYNEQFF.

This chain uses TRBV9 with TRBJ2-7, with a possible D match to TRBD1 (5 bases). The CDR3 covers 16 residues. Trimming shortened V by 4 bases and J by 2 bases, and 19 bases separated the two germline ends. Germline CDR1 is SGDLS and CDR2 is YYNGEE. The CDR3: CASSSQPSTAPYEQYF. Written as DNA, the CDR3 is TGTGCCAGCAGCTCCCAACCGTCGACAGCTCCCTACGAGCAGTACTTC.

V is TRBV15 and J is TRBJ2-5, with unresolved D. The CDR3 totals 13 residues. Germline loops: CDR1 LNHNV, CDR2 YYDKDF (reference sequence). Trimming removed 0 bases at V and 11 bases at J, with 13 bases between. CDR3 coding DNA: TGTGCCACCAGCAGAGAGACCCTTGGTGAGCAGTACTTC. This gives the protein CATSRETLGEQYF.

V is TRBV7-6 and J is TRBJ1-2, with 7 positions matching TRBD1. This CDR3 region has 15 residues. The J segment lost 8 bases and the V segment lost 3 bases, leaving 12 bases of the junction unmatched. Germline V CDR1 and CDR2: SGHVS, FNYEAQ. CDR3 sequence reads: CASSFTSTGVEGYTF. CDR3 bases: TGTGCCAGCAGCTTTACCTCTACAGGGGTGGAGGGCTACACCTTC.

The genes are TRBV9 and TRBJ2-2; D not certain. Germline CDR1 SGDLS, CDR2 YYNGEE. Trimming removed 1 base from V and 3 bases from J, with 13 bases in between. The CDR3 totals 16 residues. In DNA, the CDR3 is TGTGCCAGCAGCGTACTTCCCTGGGCGGACACCGGGGAGCTGTTTTTT. This codes for CASSVLPWADTGELFF.

The chain carries TRBV29-1 and TRBJ2-7; no clear D. With 4 bases removed from V and 0 bases from J, the gap between germline ends came to 13 bases. Germline CDR1 reads SQVTM; CDR2 reads ANQGSEA. The CDR3 totals 14 residues. The CDR3 bases are TGCAGCGTTGCAGTAGCCCTTTACTCCTACGAGCAGTACTTC. Translated, it gives CSVAVALYSYEQYF.

CDR3 DNA: TGTGCCAGCAGCTTGGAAGGCGTTCCAGCTAACTATGGCTACACCTTC. It is translated as CASSLEGVPANYGYTF. V usage is TRBV5-5 and J usage is TRBJ1-2; unclear D gene. V lost 0 bases and J lost 0, with 12 bases in between. Per germline, CDR1 SGHKS and CDR2 YYEKEE (reference sequence). The CDR3 is made up of 16 amino acids.

The chain uses TRBV5-1 and TRBJ2-5; TRBD2 agrees at 9 bases. The end of the DNA is better explained by TRBJ2-7, so the J call may be wrong. This CDR3 spans 15 amino acids. Germline V gene sequence: CDR1 SGHRS, CDR2 YFSETQ. The CDR3 DNA reads TGCGCCAGCGCCATGGGACTAGCTGGTATCTACGAGCAGTACTTC. Its protein product is CASAMGLAGIYEQYF.

The chain couples TRBV29-1 to TRBJ2-1, with 10 bases matching TRBD2. The V segment lost 3 bases and the J segment 5 bases; nucleotides outside the gene matches: 7. The CDR3 runs to 15 residues. Germline CDR1 reads SQVTM; CDR2 reads ANQGSEA. In DNA, the CDR3 is TGCAGCGTTGAGGCTAGCGGGAGAGGCCACAATGAGCAGTTCTTC. This translates into CSVEASGRGHNEQFF.

The chain is built from TRBV27 and TRBJ1-2, with 7 bases aligning to TRBD1. V trimming: 6 bases; J trimming: 2 bases; junction bases outside the gene matches: 9. The CDR3 totals 15 residues. The V gene's germline CDR1 is MNHEY and CDR2 SMNVEV (reference sequence). In DNA form, the CDR3 reads TGTGCCAGCAGCTCATCGGCAGGGGGGAACTATGGCTACACCTTC. This codes for CASSSSAGGNYGYTF.

The V call is TRBV5-1, the J call TRBJ1-1, with 8 bases lining up with TRBD1. CDR1 SGHRS and CDR2 YFSETQ come from the germline V gene. There are 13 residues in the CDR3. V was pared by 3 bases and J by 4 bases, with 2 bases of the junction left unmatched. CDR3 sequence: CASSWTGSTEAFF. The CDR3, as DNA: TGCGCCAGCAGCTGGACAGGGTCCACTGAAGCTTTCTTT.

The chain recombines TRBV25-1 with TRBJ1-1, with D possibly TRBD1 on 5 matching bases. Germline V gene data show CDR1 as MGHDK and CDR2 as SYGVNS. Trimming took off 8 bases at V and 4 bases at J, with 17 bases between the two ends. The CDR3 runs to 14 residues. CDR3 amino acids: CASQDRWGTTEAFF. The CDR3 region has the DNA TGTGCCAGCCAAGACAGATGGGGGACCACTGAAGCTTTCTTT.

The V and J genes are TRBV5-1 and TRBJ2-2; D gene ambiguous. CDR1 SGHRS and CDR2 YFSETQ come from the germline V gene. V was trimmed by 4 bases and J by 0 bases, leaving 7 bases between them. The CDR3 is made up of 14 amino acids. CDR3 coding DNA: TGCGCCAGCAGCCGGCAGACGAACACCGGGGAGCTGTTTTTT. This sequence encodes CASSRQTNTGELFF. Looking up the rest from reference TRBV5-1 and TRBJ2-2 gives the full variable domain: KAGVTQTPRYLIKTRGQQVTLSCSPISGHRSVSWYQQTPGQGLQFLFEYFSETQRNKGNFPGRFSGRQFSNSRSEMNVSTLELGDSALYLCASSRQTNTGELFFGEGSRLTVL.

The chain carries TRBV7-9 and TRBJ2-1; D may correspond to TRBD1 or TRBD2 (5 bases each). V lost 6 bases and J lost 0, with 15 bases in between. CDR3 length equals 16 residues. CDR1 is SEHNR, CDR2 FQNEAQ, per germline (reference sequence). The DNA for the CDR3 is TGTGCCAGCAGTCGGGGACCTACGAGCTCCTACAATGAGCAGTTCTTC. Residues: CASSRGPTSSYNEQFF. Full variable domain (outside the CDR3, taken from reference TRBV7-9 and TRBJ2-1): DTGVSQNPRHKITKRGQNVTFRCDPISEHNRLYWYRQTLGQGPEFLTYFQNEAQLEKSRLLSDRFSAERPKGSFSTLEIQRTEQGDSAMYLCASSRGPTSSYNEQFFGPGTRLTVL.

Only one count was recorded for this clone. J is TRBJ2-3 and V is TRBV6-5, with D uncertain. The CDR3 length is 12 residues. The V end was cut by 4 bases, the J end by 7 bases, with 9 bases between. Germline-derived CDR1 and CDR2 are MNHEY and SVGAGI. CDR3 DNA sequence: TGTGCCAGCAGTTCCCCGTCTTATACGCAGTATTTT. It codes for CASSSPSYTQYF.

The V and J genes are TRBV29-1 and TRBJ2-7; possible D gene TRBD1, 7 bases. Per the germline V gene, CDR1 is SQVTM and CDR2 is ANQGSEA. Trimming removed 6 bases from V and 3 bases from J, with 21 bases in between. This CDR3 comprises 15 residues. Here the CDR3 reads CSVQRGRDTHYEQYF. DNA for the CDR3: TGCAGCGTCCAGAGGGGGCGGGACACCCACTACGAGCAGTACTTC.

The V and J genes are TRBV6-5 and TRBJ2-5; D is perhaps TRBD1 (5 bases). The CDR3 contains 16 residues. The germline V gene has CDR1 MNHEY and CDR2 SVGAGI. With 0 bases removed from V and 7 bases from J, the gap between germline ends came to 18 bases. The CDR3 DNA reads TGTGCCAGCAGTTACTCGAGTGCAGGGTTGGGGTGGACCCAGTACTTC. It yields the protein CASSYSSAGLGWTQYF.

The chain employs TRBV14 and TRBJ2-2; D perhaps matches TRBD2 (5 bases). The CDR3 consists of 15 residues. V dropped 4 bases and J dropped 5 bases, with 14 bases sitting between them. Germline V CDR1 and CDR2: SGHDN, FVKESK. The DNA of the CDR3 is TGTGCCAGCAGCCCCCGGGGTAGCAAGACCGGGGAGCTGTTTTTT. This gives the protein CASSPRGSKTGELFF.

This clone has just a few counts. The chain carries TRBV6-5 and TRBJ1-1; D call uncertain. The CDR3 length is 13 residues. Trimming shortened V by 3 bases and J by 5 bases, and 10 bases separated the two germline ends. Germline values: CDR1 MNHEY, CDR2 SVGAGI. The CDR3 loop is CASSYNAGTEAFF. CDR3 in DNA: TGTGCCAGCAGTTATAATGCGGGGACTGAAGCTTTCTTT.

This clone has just one count. J is TRBJ1-1 and V is TRBV27; the D gene is possibly TRBD1 (5 bases). The length of the CDR3 is 13 residues. The V end lost 8 bases, the J end lost 6 bases, and 16 bases lay between the germline ends. Per germline, CDR1 MNHEY and CDR2 SMNVEV (reference sequence). CDR3 region: CASRQAGLSEAFF. Here the CDR3 DNA reads TGTGCCAGCCGCCAGGCGGGACTTTCTGAAGCTTTCTTT.

The chain carries TRBV19 and TRBJ2-1; D tentatively reads TRBD1 or TRBD2 (6 bases each). The V end lost 7 bases, the J end lost 4 bases, and 20 bases lay between the germline ends. Germline V CDR1 and CDR2: LNHDA, SQIVND (reference sequence). This CDR3 has 16 amino acids. This CDR3 is CASMGGRDTLYNEQFF. CDR3 nucleotide sequence: TGTGCCAGTATGGGGGGACGGGACACCCTATACAATGAGCAGTTCTTC.

This chain uses TRBV18 with TRBJ2-1, with TRBD1 matching 9 bases. The V segment lost 3 bases and the J segment 6 bases; nucleotides outside the gene matches: 6. Germline loops: CDR1 KGHSH, CDR2 LQKENI. The CDR3 has 15 residues. CDR3 region: CASSPQQGASNEQFF. The CDR3 bases are TGTGCCAGCTCACCTCAACAGGGGGCTAGCAATGAGCAGTTCTTC. The full variable domain, its missing parts supplied by reference TRBV18 and TRBJ2-1, is NAGVMQNPRHLVRRRGQEARLRCSPMKGHSHVYWYRQLPEEGLKFMVYLQKENIIDESGMPKERFSAEFPKEGPSILRIQQVVRGDSAAYFCASSPQQGASNEQFFGPGTRLTVL.

DNA of the CDR3: TGCGCCAGCAGCCGTACCCCGCTAGCGGGAGAATATGAGCAGTTCTTC. This codes for CASSRTPLAGEYEQFF. The rearrangement links TRBV4-1 to TRBJ2-1; 10 bases are shared with TRBD2. The CDR3 covers 16 residues. Germline V gene data show CDR1 as MGHRA and CDR2 as YSYEKL. The ends lost 4 bases at V and 8 bases at J; junction bases unmatched: 11.

The CDR3 DNA sequence: TGTGCCAGCAGCCCTACTAGCGGGAGTTCCCCTTACGCCTACGAGCAGTACTTC. Amino acid sequence: CASSPTSGSSPYAYEQYF. The J gene is TRBJ2-7, the V gene TRBV7-9; 11 nucleotides align to TRBD2. The CDR3 runs to 18 residues. CDR1 and CDR2 from the germline V gene are SEHNR and FQNEAQ (reference sequence). V lost 5 bases, J lost 2 bases, and 14 bases stayed unmatched.

The chain has TRBV5-6 and TRBJ2-3, with no clear D. This CDR3 region has 11 residues. V lost 3 bases and J 3 bases, leaving 2 bases between the germline ends. Germline values: CDR1 SGHDT, CDR2 YYEEEE. This CDR3 is CASSSTDTQYF. CDR3 in DNA: TGTGCCAGCAGCTCGACAGATACGCAGTATTTT.

This chain links TRBV18 with TRBJ2-4, with D possibly being TRBD2 (5 bases). Trimming left V 2 bases short and J 5 bases short, with 13 bases between. CDR1 KGHSH and CDR2 LQKENI come from the germline V gene. This CDR3 has 15 amino acids. Written as DNA, the CDR3 is TGTGCCAGCTCACCAATCCCGACTATCCAAAACATTCAGTACTTC. Protein product: CASSPIPTIQNIQYF.

There are a few counts of this clone. The chain links TRBV13 to TRBJ2-1; 9 positions agree with TRBD2. This CDR3 comprises 17 residues. V dropped 1 base and J dropped 3; count of bases not matched to a gene: 7. Germline V gene data show CDR1 as PRHDT and CDR2 as FYEKMQ (reference sequence). CDR3 nucleotide sequence: TGTGCCAGCAGCTTAGAACCGGGACTAGCTTACTACAATGAGCAGTTCTTC. Protein sequence: CASSLEPGLAYYNEQFF.

The CDR3 nucleotides are TGTGCCAGCAGCCCCGGGGTGGGGTGGGTTGGCTACACCTTC. The encoded protein is CASSPGVGWVGYTF. The chain has TRBV7-2 and TRBJ1-2; D gene uncertain. V lost 5 bases and J 7 bases, leaving 17 bases between the germline ends. This CDR3 spans 14 amino acids. Per germline, CDR1 SGHTA and CDR2 FQGNSA.